The rows below give T cell receptor beta chains drawn from one sample of a study of CD8 T cells in ankylosing spondylitis. TCRdb re-called the 5' RACE reads with MiXCR, one entry per CDR3 protein. The repertoire holds around 140,000 distinct CDR3 sequences, with roughly an eighth as singletons. The sample taken for sequencing was blood, either unsorted or a sorted T cell fraction (not recorded which). These receptors were collected from a female donor with ankylosing spondylitis or in good health (not recorded which). The conserved cysteine and the conserved F or W are not part of the CDR3 here. Fields, in order: V gene, D gene, CDR3 protein. A D gene is named only where the DNA matches it firmly.

TRBV5-1	-	ASSPRFNSGANVLI
TRBV14	-	ASSQDFTRLLGGELF
TRBV21-1	-	ASSQHTPGQYTGELF
TRBV12-3/TRBV12-4	-	ASIDNTEAF
TRBV24-1	TRBD1	ATSDSRQGNTGELF
TRBV7-2	-	ASSLARRGDGMDTQY
TRBV12-3/TRBV12-4	TRBD1	ASTGQAADPQH
TRBV5-1	TRBD1	ASSVQGADTQY
TRBV7-2	-	ASSLVEGTGYT
TRBV7-8	-	ASNHMNEQF
TRBV20-1	TRBD1	SATEQGNQETQY
TRBV11-2	-	ASSLDQGRRPDTQY
TRBV2	-	ASLIRGNTEAF
TRBV7-9	-	ASSLGLDADTQY
TRBV2	-	ASSDAGQKQF
TRBV2	TRBD1	ASSGQGARTEAF
TRBV7-9	TRBD1	ASSLDREENGYT
TRBV20-1	-	SASLPGPYNEQF